These 10 T cell receptor beta chains originate from one sample sequenced in a study of T cells in Graves' hyperthyroidism and ophthalmopathy (dated by TCRdb to between 2018 and 2020). The library was obtained by multiplex PCR. TCRdb shows the sequencer as Illumina HiSeq 2000. TCR beta CDR3 regions were amplified from RNA transcripts. The TCR CDR3 was subjected to a first round of RT-PCR using the HTBI primer set and the Qiagen OneStep RT-PCR kit. TCRdb reprocessed the public reads (quality trimming at Q25 with fastp, clone calling with MiXCR) and kept in-frame beta chains. CDR3 protein duplicates are merged, each entry listing the most common genes and DNA. Present in this sample are 250,000 to 300,000 distinct CDR3 sequences, over 15% of which were seen just once. The ten largest account for approximately 60% of the sample. Sequences were obtained from blood. The origin of the receptors is a woman aged 55-75 years with Graves' ophthalmopathy.

This clonotype has at least ten counts. The chain is built from TRBV5-1 and TRBJ1-1; unclear D gene. The CDR3 consists of 14 residues. Germline values: CDR1 SGHRS, CDR2 YFSETQ. V lost 5 bases, J lost 4 bases, and 15 bases lay in between. The CDR3 protein is CASSHREGGTEAFF. CDR3 bases: TGCGCCAGCAGTCACAGAGAGGGAGGCACTGAAGCTTTCTTT.

The chain combines TRBV20-1 with TRBJ1-6; D is perhaps TRBD1 (6 bases). The CDR3 is 16 amino acids. Germline CDR1 is DFQATT and CDR2 is SNEGSKA (reference sequence). V shed 2 bases and J shed 7 bases, with 18 bases lying between them. The CDR3 reads CSARPRLADRNSPLHF. The CDR3 region has the DNA TGCAGTGCTAGACCAAGGTTGGCGGACAGAAATTCACCCCTCCACTTT.

V and J are TRBV4-3 and TRBJ1-4; 8 nucleotides agree with TRBD1. The CDR3 extends over 17 amino acids. The V segment lost 0 bases and the J segment 9 bases; nucleotides outside the gene matches: 12. The V gene's germline CDR1 is LGHNA and CDR2 YSLEER. CDR3 DNA: TGCGCCAGCAGCCAAGAGGGTTTGACAGGGGAGGGTCAAAAACTGTTTTTT. Protein product: CASSQEGLTGEGQKLFF.

J is TRBJ1-1 and V is TRBV4-1; D possibly corresponds to TRBD1 (6 bases). Trimming removed 3 bases from V and 0 bases from J, with 17 bases in between. CDR1 is MGHRA and CDR2 is YSYEKL in the germline V gene. This CDR3 is built from 17 residues. CDR3 sequence (DNA): TGCGCCAGCAGCCACGAACCGGGCTACAGGGTGAACACTGAAGCTTTCTTT. This gives the protein CASSHEPGYRVNTEAFF.

This clonotype was counted between two and nine times. One junction end does not reproduce the germline sequence, and a read error may be involved. This sequence joins TRBV7-2 and TRBJ2-1, with D possibly TRBD2 on 7 matching bases. Germline CDR1 and CDR2: SGHTA and FQGNSA. This CDR3 is 14 amino acids long. The CDR3 DNA is TGTGCCAGCAGCTGGGGGGGAGGGGACAATGAGCAGTGCTTC. Translating gives CASSWGGGDNEQCF.

There are many counts of this clonotype. This chain links TRBV2 with TRBJ2-5; TRBD2 agrees at 10 bases. The CDR3 extends over 15 amino acids. Germline V gene lookup returns CDR1 SNHLY and CDR2 FYNNEI. V lost 5 bases to trimming and J lost 5 bases; unmatched junction nucleotides: 8. Here the CDR3 DNA reads TGTGCCAGCAGTTCAAGCGGGGGGGCCGGGGAGACCCAGTACTTC. Its protein is CASSSSGGAGETQYF.

This chain connects TRBV28 to TRBJ1-1; the D gene is possibly TRBD1 (5 bases). CDR1 is MDHEN and CDR2 is SYDVKM in the germline V gene. Between the trimmed V and J ends, which lost 10 bases and 2 bases, there was a span of 14 bases. The CDR3 consists of 13 residues. The CDR3 region is CATHQQVNTEAFF. As DNA, the CDR3 is TGTGCCACCCATCAACAGGTAAACACTGAAGCTTTCTTT.

This clonotype was picked up a small number of times. The chain carries TRBV11-2 and TRBJ2-5, with TRBD2 matching 8 bases. Losses at the gene ends were 5 bases for V and 2 bases for J; bases not matched to a gene: 10. The CDR3 length is 16 residues. Germline V lookup: CDR1 SGHAT, CDR2 FQNNGV. CDR3 DNA: TGTGCCAGCAGCCCAAACTACCGGGGGGGACAAGAGACCCAGTACTTC. Its translation is CASSPNYRGGQETQYF.

The J gene is TRBJ2-6, the V gene TRBV6-2 or TRBV6-3; D ambiguous. V was shortened by 7 bases and J by 1 base, with 8 bases between the two germline ends. Germline V gives CDR1 MNHEY, CDR2 SVGEGT. CDR3 length: 14 amino acids. The CDR3 protein is CASTQHSGANVLTF. Here the CDR3 DNA reads TGTGCCAGCACCCAGCATTCTGGGGCCAACGTCCTGACTTTC.

This clonotype has at least ten counts. The J gene is TRBJ1-6, the V gene TRBV7-9, with TRBD1 identical over 10 bases. The CDR3 is 15 residues long. V lost 1 base and J lost 9; bases outside the gene matches: 3. Germline V CDR1 and CDR2: SEHNR, FQNEAQ (reference sequence). The CDR3 spells CASSLGTGGGSPLHF. In DNA, the CDR3 is TGTGCCAGCAGCTTAGGGACAGGGGGTGGTTCACCCCTCCACTTT.